Listed below are T cell receptor beta chains from one sample, sequenced in a study of Ad26.COV2.S vaccination and SARS-CoV-2 variants. The data were produced by immunoSEQ multiplex PCR, yet TCRdb's version contains in-frame clones alone and is incomplete. The sample has about 450,000 clones; approximately 92% are singletons. The sequencing here drew on peripheral blood, taken in a trial of Ad26.COV2.S vaccine versus placebo. These TCRs come from a person between 18 and 59 years old who received the Ad26.COV2.S COVID-19 vaccine or a placebo. Both conserved end residues are part of each CDR3. Rows give clone size only sometimes, using once, few, many, or a class for an expanded clone.

size	V	J	CDR3
.	TRBV5-1	TRBJ2-5	CASSPQLAGEETQYF
.	TRBV3-1/TRBV3-2	TRBJ2-3	CASSQVIAGVGADTQYF
.	TRBV29-1	TRBJ1-4	CSVELGQGTRAKLFF
.	TRBV12-5	TRBJ2-5	CASGLGGGKRETQYF
few	TRBV28	TRBJ1-4	CASSPFNEKLFF
.	TRBV4-1	TRBJ1-2	CASRGTGHYGYTF
.	TRBV6-5	TRBJ2-7	CASSYGGDRRSYEQYF
.	TRBV7-6	TRBJ1-5	CASSLVIDNQPQHF
.	TRBV3-1/TRBV3-2	TRBJ1-1	CASSLGTGDTEAFF
.	TRBV13	TRBJ2-1	CASSPFGAGTRQGGTGQFF
.	TRBV2	TRBJ2-5	CTRRREVRETQYF
.	TRBV4-1	TRBJ2-1	CASSQGLAGGLWNEQFF
.	TRBV13	TRBJ1-2	CASSAPGTRHGYTF
.	TRBV11-1	TRBJ2-7	CASSRETGWGSYEQYF
.	TRBV10-1	TRBJ1-1	CASSVSRMNTEAFF
.	TRBV5-1	TRBJ2-3	CASSLVGTGSDTQYF
.	TRBV19	TRBJ1-5	CASSILGQGGQPQHF
.	TRBV6-2/TRBV6-3	TRBJ2-1	CASSYSMDRGQLAAYNEQFF
few	TRBV6-2/TRBV6-3	TRBJ2-1	CASSTQGSYNEQFF
.	TRBV3-1/TRBV3-2	TRBJ2-5	CASSFGPQETQYF
once	TRBV14	TRBJ2-7	CASSQDLGLAIWF
.	TRBV4-3	TRBJ1-2	CASSQDLVGGASIYGYTF
.	TRBV4-2	TRBJ2-2	CASSQLRWAGELFF
.	TRBV11-3	TRBJ2-3	CASASGLAGAQPSDTQYF
.	TRBV18	TRBJ1-6	CASSSRVANSPLHF
once	TRBV9	TRBJ2-1	CASSLAGGAYNEQFF
.	TRBV19	TRBJ2-2	CASSPESGTTSGTGELFF
.	TRBV28	TRBJ2-5	CASSPTTGWETQYF
.	TRBV11-3	TRBJ1-1	CASSHSLGMNTEAFF
.	TRBV6-5	TRBJ2-1	CASNDWSSYNEQFF
.	TRBV7-9	TRBJ2-5	CASSLVGGETQYF
once	TRBV6-2/TRBV6-3	TRBJ2-6	CASSYSMRDRGFWANVLTF
.	TRBV30	TRBJ1-1	CAWSKHGDEAFF
.	TRBV27	TRBJ2-7	CASSLPRGGSYEQYF
.	TRBV19	TRBJ2-2	CASSMPRLTSPGELFF
.	TRBV9	TRBJ2-3	CASSPGVSGYTDTQYF
.	TRBV3-1/TRBV3-2	TRBJ2-5	CASSQDLRWGGTQYF
.	TRBV9	TRBJ2-1	CASSAPGGGGNEQFF
.	TRBV18	TRBJ2-3	CATAAPSTDTQYF
.	TRBV28	TRBJ2-6	CASSLGDGANVLTF
.	TRBV11-3	TRBJ1-6	CASSLGASPLHF
.	TRBV27	TRBJ1-4	CASSSRGSSNEKLFF
few	TRBV18	TRBJ2-1	CASFKDRVRYNEQFF
.	TRBV5-1	TRBJ1-2	CASSSPGAANYGYTF
.	TRBV6-5	TRBJ2-5	CASNTQGKETQYF
.	TRBV5-1	TRBJ1-5	CASSLFTEGQPQHF
.	TRBV7-2	TRBJ1-1	CASSPDRHTEAFF
.	TRBV19	TRBJ2-2	CASSITGVYTGELFF
.	TRBV2	TRBJ1-5	CASSGRGTGNQPQHF
.	TRBV7-2	TRBJ2-3	CASSRGTHTQYF
once	TRBV7-8	TRBJ2-3	CASSLNRDPVSTQYF
.	TRBV24-1	TRBJ2-4	CATSAPPQTKNIQYF
.	TRBV24-1	TRBJ2-1	CATSGYGGAGSYNEQFF
.	TRBV7-2	TRBJ1-6	CASSLYSGSYNSPLHF
.	TRBV5-1	TRBJ2-7	CASSRGPGLAYYEQYF
.	TRBV30	TRBJ1-2	CASPRTFDYGYTF
.	TRBV7-2	TRBJ1-2	CASSFRRELDGYTF